Here is one T cell receptor beta chain with its context. What this receptor recognizes is not known. No base quality values were provided; no much bigger clone lies one nucleotide off. The germline V gene encodes CDR1 GTSNPN and CDR2 SVGIG (reference sequence). Measured from the cysteine to the phenylalanine, the CDR3 is 13 residues long. The retained sequence is limited to the CDR3, 39 bases, with the frame set at the first base. V trim: 3 bases; J trim: 4 bases; unmatched bases: 5. The data were taken from a study of T cell changes during pregnancy in multiple sclerosis (dated by TCRdb to about 2019). About the study as a whole: The study examined how the T cell repertoire changed over the course of pregnancy in women with multiple sclerosis.

The library was produced with the immunoSEQ multiplex PCR assay. Not all clones reach the TCRdb copy of this immuneACCESS table, which keeps in-frame sequences only. Checked studies attribute under half of the gap to unresolved V genes and leave the rest unexplained. The sample includes tens of thousands of clones, with about 91% observed a single time. The ten largest clones add up to about 0.5% of the sample. The chain employs TRBV30 and TRBJ1-2, with 7 junctional bases fitting TRBD1. The sequenced sample was CD4+ T cells from peripheral blood mononuclear cells, obtained in the second trimester of pregnancy. The source is a female donor in good health, enrolled as a control in a pregnancy study. The nucleotides read TGTGCCTGGAGCCTCGGGACAGTCTATGGCTACACCTTC. Its protein reads: CAWSLGTVYGYTF. The CDR3, completed at both ends by the reference TRBV30 and TRBJ1-2 genes, gives the full variable domain SQTIHQWPATLVQPVGSPLSLECTVEGTSNPNLYWYRQAAGRGLQLLFYSVGIGQISSEVPQNLSASRPQDRQFILSSKKLLLSDSGFYLCAWSLGTVYGYTFGSGTRLTVV.